The clone carrying this T cell receptor beta chain was recorded a few times. The data were taken from a study of radiotherapy plus CTLA-4 blockade in lung cancer. This CDR3 spans 13 amino acids. Germline-derived CDR1 and CDR2 are SEHNR and FQNEAQ (reference sequence). The ends lost 4 bases at V and 1 base at J; junction bases unmatched: 0. Generated by immunoSEQ multiplex PCR, the TCRdb table keeps only in-frame clones and is missing some. This table has 90,000 to 150,000 clones, roughly 80% appearing once. Sequences were derived from peripheral blood, sampled from a patient treated with radiotherapy plus ipilimumab. This receptor was obtained from a human donor with non-small cell lung cancer who had a partial response to radiotherapy plus ipilimumab. The rearrangement links TRBV7-9 to TRBJ1-2; TRBD1 matches at 7 bases. The CDR3 sequence: CASSWDSNYGYTF. Written as DNA, the CDR3 is TGTGCCAGCAGCTGGGACAGTAACTATGGCTACACCTTC.